This T cell receptor beta chain was documented in a study of blood T cell repertoires in COVID-19. This clone was observed a single time. The length of the CDR3 is 16 residues. The ends lost 3 bases at V and 8 bases at J; junction bases unmatched: 7. The germline CDR1 and CDR2 sequences are SGHRS and YFSETQ. Per the original data handling: Amplification from reference gene primers served as the basis for estimated nucleated cell counts. Sequenced by immunoSEQ multiplex PCR; TCRdb stores in-frame clones only, minus some. D and trimming come from the DNA, and the V and J calls and clone size come from that table. The data hold under 250,000 clones, with approximately 88% observed a single time.

The specimen sequenced was peripheral blood. The chain is built from TRBV5-1 and TRBJ2-1, with 14 bases lining up with TRBD2. This clonotype was obtained from a middle-aged man with acute or convalescent COVID-19. Here the CDR3 reads CASSSRLAGGPHEQFF. The CDR3 nucleotides read TGCGCCAGCAGCTCCCGACTAGCGGGAGGGCCCCATGAGCAGTTCTTC.